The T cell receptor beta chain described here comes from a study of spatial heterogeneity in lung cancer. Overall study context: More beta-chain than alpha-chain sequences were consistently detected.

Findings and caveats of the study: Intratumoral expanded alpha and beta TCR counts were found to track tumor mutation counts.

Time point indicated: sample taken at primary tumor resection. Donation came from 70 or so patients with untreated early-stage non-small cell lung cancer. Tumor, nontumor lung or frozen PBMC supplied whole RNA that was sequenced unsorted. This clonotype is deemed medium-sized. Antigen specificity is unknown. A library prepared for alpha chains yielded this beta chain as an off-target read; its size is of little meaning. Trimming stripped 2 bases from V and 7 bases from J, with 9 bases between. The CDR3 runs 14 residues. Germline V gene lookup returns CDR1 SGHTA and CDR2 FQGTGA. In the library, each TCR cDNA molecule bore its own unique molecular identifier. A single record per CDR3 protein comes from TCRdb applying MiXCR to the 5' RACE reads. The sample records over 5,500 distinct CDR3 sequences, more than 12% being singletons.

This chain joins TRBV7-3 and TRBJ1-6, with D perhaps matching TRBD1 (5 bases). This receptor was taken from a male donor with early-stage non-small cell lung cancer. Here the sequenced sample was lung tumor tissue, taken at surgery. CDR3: CASSLGTANSPLHF. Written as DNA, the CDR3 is TGTGCCAGCAGCTTAGGGACGGCCAATTCACCCCTCCACTTT.